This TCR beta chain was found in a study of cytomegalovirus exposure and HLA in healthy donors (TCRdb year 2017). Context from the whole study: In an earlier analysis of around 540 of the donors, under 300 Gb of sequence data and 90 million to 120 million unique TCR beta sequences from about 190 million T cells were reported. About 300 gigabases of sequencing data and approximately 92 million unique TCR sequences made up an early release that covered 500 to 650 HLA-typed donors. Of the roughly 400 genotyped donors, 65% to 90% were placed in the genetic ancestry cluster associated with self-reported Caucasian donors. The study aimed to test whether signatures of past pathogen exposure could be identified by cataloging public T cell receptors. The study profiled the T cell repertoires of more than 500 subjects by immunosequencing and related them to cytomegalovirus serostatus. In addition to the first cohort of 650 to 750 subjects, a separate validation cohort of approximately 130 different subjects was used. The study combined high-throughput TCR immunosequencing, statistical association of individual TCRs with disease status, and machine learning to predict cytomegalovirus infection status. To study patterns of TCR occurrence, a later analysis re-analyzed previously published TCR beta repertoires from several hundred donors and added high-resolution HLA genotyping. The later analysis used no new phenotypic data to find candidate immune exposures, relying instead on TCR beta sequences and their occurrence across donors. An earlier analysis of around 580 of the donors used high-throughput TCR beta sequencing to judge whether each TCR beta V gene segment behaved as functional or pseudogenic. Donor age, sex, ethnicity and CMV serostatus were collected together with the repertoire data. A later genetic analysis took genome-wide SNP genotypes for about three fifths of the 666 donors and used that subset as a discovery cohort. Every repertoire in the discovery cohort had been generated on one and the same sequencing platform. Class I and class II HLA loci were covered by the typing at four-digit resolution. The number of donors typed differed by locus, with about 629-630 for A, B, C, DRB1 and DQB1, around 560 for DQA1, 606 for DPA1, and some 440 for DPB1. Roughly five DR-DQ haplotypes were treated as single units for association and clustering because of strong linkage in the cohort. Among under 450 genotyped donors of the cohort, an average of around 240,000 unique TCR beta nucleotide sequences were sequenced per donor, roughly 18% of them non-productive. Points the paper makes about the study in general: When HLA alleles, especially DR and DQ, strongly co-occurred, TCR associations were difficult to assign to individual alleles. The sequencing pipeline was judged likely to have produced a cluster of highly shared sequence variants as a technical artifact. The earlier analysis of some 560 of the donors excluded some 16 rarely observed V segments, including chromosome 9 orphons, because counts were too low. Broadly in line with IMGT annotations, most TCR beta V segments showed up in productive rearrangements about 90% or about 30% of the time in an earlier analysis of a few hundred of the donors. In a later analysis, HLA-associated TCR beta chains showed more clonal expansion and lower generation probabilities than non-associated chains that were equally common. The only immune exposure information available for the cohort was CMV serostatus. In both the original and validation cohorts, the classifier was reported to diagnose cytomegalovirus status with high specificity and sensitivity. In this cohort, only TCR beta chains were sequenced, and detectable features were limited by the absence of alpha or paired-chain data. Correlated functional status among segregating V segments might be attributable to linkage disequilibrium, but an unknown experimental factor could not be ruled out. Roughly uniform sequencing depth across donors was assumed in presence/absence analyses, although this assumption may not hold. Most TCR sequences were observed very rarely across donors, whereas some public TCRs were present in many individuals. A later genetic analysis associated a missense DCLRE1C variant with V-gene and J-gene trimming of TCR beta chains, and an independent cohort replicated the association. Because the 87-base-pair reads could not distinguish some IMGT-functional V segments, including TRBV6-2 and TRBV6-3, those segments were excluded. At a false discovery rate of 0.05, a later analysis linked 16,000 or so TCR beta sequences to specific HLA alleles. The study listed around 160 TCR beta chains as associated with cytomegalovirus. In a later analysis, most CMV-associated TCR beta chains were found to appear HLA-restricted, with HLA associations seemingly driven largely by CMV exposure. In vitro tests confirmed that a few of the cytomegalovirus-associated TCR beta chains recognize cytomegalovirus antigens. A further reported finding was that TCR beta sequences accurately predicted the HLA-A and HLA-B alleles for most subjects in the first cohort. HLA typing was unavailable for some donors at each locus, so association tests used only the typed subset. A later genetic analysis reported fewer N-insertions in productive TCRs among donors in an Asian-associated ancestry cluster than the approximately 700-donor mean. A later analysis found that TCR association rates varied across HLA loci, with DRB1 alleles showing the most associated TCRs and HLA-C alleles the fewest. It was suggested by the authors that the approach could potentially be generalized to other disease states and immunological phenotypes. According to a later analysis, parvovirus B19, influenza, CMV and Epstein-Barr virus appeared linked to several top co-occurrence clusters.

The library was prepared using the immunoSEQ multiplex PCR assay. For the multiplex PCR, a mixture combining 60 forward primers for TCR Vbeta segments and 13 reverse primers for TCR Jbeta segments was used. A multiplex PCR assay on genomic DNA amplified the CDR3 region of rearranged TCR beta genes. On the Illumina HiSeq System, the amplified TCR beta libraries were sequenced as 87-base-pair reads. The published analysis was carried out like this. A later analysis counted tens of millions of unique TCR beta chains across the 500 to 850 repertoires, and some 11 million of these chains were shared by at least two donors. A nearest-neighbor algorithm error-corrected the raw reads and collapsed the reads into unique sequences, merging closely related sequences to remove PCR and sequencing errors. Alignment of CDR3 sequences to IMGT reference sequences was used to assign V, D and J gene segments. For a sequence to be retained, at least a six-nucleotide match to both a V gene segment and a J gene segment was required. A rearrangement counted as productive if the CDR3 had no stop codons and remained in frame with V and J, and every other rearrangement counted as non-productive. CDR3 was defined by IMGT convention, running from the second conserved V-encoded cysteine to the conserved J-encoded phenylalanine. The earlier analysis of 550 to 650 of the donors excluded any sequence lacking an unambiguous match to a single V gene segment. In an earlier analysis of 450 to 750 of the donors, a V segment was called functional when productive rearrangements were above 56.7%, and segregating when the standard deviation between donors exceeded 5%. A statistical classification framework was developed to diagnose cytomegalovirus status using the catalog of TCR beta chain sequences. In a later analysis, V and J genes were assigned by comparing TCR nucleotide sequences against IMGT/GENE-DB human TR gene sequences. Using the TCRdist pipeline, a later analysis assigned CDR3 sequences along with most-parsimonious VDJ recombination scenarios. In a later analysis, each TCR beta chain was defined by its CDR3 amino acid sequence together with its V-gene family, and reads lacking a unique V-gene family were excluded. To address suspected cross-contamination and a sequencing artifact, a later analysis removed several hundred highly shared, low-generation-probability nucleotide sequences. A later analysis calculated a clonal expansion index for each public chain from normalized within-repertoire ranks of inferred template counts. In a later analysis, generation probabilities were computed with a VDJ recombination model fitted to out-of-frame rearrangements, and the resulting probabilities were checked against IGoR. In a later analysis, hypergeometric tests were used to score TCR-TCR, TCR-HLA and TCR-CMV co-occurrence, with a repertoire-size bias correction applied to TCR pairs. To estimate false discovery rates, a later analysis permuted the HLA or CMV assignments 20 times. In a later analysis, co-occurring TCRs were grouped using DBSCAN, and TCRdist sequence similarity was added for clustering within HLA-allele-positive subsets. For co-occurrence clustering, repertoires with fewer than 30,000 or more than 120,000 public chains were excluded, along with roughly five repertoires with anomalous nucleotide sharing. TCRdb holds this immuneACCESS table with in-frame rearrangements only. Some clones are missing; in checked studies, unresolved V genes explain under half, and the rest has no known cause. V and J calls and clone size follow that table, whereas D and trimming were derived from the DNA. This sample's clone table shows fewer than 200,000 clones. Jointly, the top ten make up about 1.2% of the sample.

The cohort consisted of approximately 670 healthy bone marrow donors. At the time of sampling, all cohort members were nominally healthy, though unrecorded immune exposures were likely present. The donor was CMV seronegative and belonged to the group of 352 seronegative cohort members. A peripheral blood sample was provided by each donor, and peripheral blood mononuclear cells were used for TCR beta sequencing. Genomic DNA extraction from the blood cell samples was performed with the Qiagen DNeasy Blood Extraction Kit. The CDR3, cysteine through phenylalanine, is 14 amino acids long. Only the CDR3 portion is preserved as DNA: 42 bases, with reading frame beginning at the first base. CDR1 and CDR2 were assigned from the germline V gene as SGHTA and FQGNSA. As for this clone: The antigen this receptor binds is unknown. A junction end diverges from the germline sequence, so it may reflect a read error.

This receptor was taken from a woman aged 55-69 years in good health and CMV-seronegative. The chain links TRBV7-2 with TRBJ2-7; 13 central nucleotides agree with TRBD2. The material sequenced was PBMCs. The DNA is TGTGCCAGCACCTTAGGGACTAGCGGGGCAGAGCAGTACTTC. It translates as CASTLGTSGAEQYF.